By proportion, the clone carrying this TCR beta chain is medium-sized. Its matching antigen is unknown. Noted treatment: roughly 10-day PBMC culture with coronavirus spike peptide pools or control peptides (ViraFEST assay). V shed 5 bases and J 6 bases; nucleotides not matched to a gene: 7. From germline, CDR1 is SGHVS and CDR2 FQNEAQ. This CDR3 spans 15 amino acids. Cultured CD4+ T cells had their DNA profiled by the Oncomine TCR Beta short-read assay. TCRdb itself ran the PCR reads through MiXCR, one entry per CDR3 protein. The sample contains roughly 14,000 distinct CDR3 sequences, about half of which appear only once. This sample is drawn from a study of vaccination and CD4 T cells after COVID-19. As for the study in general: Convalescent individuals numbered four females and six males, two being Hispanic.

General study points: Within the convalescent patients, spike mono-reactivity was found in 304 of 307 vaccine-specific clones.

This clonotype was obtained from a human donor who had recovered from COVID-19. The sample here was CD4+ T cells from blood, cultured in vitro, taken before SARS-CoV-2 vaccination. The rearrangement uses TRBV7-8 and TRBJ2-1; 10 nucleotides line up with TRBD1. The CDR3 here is CASSTDRGPVNEQFF. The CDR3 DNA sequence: TGTGCCAGCAGCACCGACAGGGGGCCCGTCAATGAGCAGTTCTTC.